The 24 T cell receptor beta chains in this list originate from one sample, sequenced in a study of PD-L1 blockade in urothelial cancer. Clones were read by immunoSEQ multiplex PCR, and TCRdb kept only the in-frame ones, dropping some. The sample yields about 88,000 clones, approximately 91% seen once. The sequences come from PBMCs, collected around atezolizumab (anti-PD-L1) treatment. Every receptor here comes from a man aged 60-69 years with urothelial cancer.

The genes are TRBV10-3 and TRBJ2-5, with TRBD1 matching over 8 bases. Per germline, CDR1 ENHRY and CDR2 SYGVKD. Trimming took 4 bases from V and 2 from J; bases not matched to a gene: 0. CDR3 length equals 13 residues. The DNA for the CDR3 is TGTGCCATCAGTGGACAGGGGCAAGAGACCCAGTACTTC. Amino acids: CAISGQGQETQYF.

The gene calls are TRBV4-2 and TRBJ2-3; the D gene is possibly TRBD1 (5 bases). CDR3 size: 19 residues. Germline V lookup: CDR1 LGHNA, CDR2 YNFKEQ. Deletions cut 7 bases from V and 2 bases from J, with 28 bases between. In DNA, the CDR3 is TGTGCCAGCACCACACGGCCTAGGGGTCAGTGGCGAGTCACAGATACGCAGTATTTT. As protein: CASTTRPRGQWRVTDTQYF.

CDR3 sequence: CASSQVGGASPNEQFF. CDR3 nucleotides: TGCGCCAGCAGCCAAGTCGGCGGGGCTAGCCCCAATGAGCAGTTCTTC. The V call is TRBV4-1, the J call TRBJ2-1; possible D gene TRBD2, 6 bases. The CDR3 extends over 16 amino acids. V shed 1 base and J shed 6 bases, with 16 bases lying between them. CDR1 and CDR2 from the germline V gene are MGHRA and YSYEKL.

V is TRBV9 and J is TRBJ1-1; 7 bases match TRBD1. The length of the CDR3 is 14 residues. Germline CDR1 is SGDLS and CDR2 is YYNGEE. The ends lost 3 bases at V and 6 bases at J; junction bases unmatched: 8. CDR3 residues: CASSAADRLAEAFF. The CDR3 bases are TGTGCCAGCAGCGCTGCGGACAGGCTTGCTGAAGCTTTCTTT.

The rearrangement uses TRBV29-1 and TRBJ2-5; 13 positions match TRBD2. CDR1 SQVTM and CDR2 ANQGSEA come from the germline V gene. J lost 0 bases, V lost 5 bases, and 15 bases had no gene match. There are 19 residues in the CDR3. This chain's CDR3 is CSVSTGTLGLAGNQETQYF. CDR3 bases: TGCAGCGTTTCTACCGGGACTTTGGGACTAGCGGGGAACCAAGAGACCCAGTACTTC.

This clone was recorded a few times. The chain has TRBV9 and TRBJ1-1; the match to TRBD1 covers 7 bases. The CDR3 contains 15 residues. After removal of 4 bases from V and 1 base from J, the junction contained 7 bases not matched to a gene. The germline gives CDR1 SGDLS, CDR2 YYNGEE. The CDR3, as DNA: TGTGCCAGCAGCCCGCCAGGGGGGCGGAACACTGAAGCTTTCTTT. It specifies CASSPPGGRNTEAFF.

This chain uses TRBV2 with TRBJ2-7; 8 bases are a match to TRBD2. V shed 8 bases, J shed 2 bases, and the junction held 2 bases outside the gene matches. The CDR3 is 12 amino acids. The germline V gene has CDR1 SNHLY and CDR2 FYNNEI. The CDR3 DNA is TGTGCCAGCCGGGGGGGGGCCTACGAGCAGTACTTC. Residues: CASRGGAYEQYF. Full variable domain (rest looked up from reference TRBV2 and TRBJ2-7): EPEVTQTPSHQVTQMGQEVILRCVPISNHLYFYWYRQILGQKVEFLVSFYNNEISEKSEIFDDQFSVERPDGSNFTLKIRSTKLEDSAMYFCASRGGAYEQYFGPGTRLTVT.

CDR3 nucleotides: TGCGCCAGCAGAGGAGGGGAGTTCCAAGAGACCCAGTACTTC. Its translation is CASRGGEFQETQYF. This chain connects TRBV5-1 to TRBJ2-5; D may be TRBD2 (6 bases). This CDR3 is built from 14 residues. The germline V and J ends were trimmed by 5 bases and 1 base, with 12 bases remaining between them. Germline values: CDR1 SGHRS, CDR2 YFSETQ.

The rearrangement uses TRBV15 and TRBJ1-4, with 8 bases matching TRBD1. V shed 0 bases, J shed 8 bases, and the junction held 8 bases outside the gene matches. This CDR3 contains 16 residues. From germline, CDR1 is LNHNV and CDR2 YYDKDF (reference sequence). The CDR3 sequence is CATSRDQWQGAEKLFF. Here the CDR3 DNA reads TGTGCCACCAGCAGAGATCAGTGGCAGGGGGCGGAAAAACTGTTTTTT.

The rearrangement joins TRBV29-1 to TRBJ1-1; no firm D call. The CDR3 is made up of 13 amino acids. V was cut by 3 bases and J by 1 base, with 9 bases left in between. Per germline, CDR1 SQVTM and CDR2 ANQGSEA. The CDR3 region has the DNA TGCAGCGTTGAGGGTCAGGCGAACACTGAAGCTTTCTTT. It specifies CSVEGQANTEAFF.

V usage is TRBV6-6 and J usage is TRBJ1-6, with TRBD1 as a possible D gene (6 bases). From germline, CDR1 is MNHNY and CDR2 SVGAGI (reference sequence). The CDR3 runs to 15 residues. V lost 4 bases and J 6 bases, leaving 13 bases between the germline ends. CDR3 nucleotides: TGTGCCAGCAGTTTGACCGGACAGACTAATTCACCCCTCCACTTT. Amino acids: CASSLTGQTNSPLHF.

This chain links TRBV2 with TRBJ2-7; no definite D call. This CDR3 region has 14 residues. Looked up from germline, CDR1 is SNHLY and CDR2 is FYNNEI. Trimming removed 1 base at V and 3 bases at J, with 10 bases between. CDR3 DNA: TGTGCCAGCAGTGAAGAGGCAAACAGCTACGAGCAGTACTTC. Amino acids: CASSEEANSYEQYF.

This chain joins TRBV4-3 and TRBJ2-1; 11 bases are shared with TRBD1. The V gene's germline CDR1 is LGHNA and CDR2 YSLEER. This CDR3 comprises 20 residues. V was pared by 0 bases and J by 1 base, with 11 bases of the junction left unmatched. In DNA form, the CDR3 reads TGCGCCAGCAGCCAAGACTTGGGGACAGGGGGGCATTGGTCCTACAATGAGCAGTTCTTC. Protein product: CASSQDLGTGGHWSYNEQFF.

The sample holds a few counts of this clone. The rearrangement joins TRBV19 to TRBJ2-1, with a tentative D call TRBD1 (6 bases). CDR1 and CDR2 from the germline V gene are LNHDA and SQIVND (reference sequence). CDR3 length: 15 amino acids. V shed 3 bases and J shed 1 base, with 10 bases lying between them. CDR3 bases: TGTGCCAGTAGTATTGACCAGGGGTCCTACAATGAGCAGTTCTTC. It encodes CASSIDQGSYNEQFF.

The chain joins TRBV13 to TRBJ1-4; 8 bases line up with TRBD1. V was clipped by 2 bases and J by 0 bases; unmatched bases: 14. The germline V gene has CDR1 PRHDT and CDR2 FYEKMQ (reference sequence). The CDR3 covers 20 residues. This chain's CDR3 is CASSLRKAGRGLATNEKLFF. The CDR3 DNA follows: TGTGCCAGCAGCTTAAGAAAGGCGGGCAGGGGGCTCGCAACTAATGAAAAACTGTTTTTT.

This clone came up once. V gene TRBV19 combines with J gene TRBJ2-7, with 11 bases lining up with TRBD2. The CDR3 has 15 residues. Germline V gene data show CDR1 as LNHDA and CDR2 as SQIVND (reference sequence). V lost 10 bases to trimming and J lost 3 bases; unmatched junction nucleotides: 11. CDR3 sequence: CATNRAGLADYEQYF. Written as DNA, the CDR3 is TGTGCCACGAATCGGGCGGGACTAGCGGACTACGAGCAGTACTTC.

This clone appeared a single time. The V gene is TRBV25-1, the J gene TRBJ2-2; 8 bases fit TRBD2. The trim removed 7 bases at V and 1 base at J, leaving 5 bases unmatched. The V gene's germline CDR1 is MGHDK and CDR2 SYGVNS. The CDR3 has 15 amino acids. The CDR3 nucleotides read TGTGCCAGCACCGATAGCGGGGAGAACACCGGGGAGCTGTTTTTT. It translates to CASTDSGENTGELFF. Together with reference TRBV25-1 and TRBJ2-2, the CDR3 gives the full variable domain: EADIYQTPRYLVIGTGKKITLECSQTMGHDKMYWYQQDPGMELHLIHYSYGVNSTEKGDLSSESTVSRIRTEHFPLTLESARPSHTSQYLCASTDSGENTGELFFGEGSRLTVL.

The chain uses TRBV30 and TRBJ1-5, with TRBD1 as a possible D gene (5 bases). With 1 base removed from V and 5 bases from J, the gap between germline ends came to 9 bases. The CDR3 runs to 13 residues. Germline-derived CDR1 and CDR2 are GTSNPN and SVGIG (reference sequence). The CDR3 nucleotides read TGTGCCTGGAGTGGACAGACCGATCAGCCCCAGCATTTT. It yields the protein CAWSGQTDQPQHF.

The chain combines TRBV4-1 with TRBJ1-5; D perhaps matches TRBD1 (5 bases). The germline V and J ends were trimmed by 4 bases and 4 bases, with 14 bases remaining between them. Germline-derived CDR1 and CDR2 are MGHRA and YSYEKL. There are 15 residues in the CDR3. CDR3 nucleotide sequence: TGCGCCAGCAGCCTGCAGGGAAATGTGAATCAGCCCCAGCATTTT. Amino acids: CASSLQGNVNQPQHF.

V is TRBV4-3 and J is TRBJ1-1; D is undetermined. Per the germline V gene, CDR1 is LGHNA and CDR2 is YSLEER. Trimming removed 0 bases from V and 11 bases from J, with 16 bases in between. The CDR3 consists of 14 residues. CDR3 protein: CASSQDQAGLRAFF. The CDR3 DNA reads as TGCGCCAGCAGCCAAGATCAGGCAGGACTTCGGGCTTTCTTT.

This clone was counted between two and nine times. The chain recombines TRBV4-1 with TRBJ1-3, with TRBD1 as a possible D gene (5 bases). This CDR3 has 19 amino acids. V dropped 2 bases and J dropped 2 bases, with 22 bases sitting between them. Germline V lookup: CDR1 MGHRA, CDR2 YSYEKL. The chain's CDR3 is CASSQFEIRQSRAGNTIYF. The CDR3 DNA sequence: TGCGCCAGCAGCCAATTCGAGATCCGTCAGAGCAGGGCTGGAAACACCATATATTTT.

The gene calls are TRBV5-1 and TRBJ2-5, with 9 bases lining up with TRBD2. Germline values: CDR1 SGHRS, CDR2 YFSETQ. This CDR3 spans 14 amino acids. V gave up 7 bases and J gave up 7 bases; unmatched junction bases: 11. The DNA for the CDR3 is TGCGCCAGCGGAGAGGGACTAGCTCCAGGGACCCAGTACTTC. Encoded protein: CASGEGLAPGTQYF.

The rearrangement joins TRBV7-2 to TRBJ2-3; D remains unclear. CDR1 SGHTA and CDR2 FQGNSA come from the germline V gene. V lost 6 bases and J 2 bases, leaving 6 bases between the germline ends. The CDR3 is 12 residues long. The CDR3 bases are TGTGCCAGCAGGCTAGACACAGATACGCAGTATTTT. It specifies CASRLDTDTQYF.

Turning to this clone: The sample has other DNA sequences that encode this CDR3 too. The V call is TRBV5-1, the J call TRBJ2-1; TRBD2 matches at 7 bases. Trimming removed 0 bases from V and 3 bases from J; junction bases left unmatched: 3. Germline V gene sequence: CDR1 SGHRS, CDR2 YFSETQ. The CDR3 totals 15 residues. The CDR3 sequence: CASSLASGSYNEQFF. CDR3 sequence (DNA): TGCGCCAGCAGCTTGGCTAGCGGAAGCTACAATGAGCAGTTCTTC.